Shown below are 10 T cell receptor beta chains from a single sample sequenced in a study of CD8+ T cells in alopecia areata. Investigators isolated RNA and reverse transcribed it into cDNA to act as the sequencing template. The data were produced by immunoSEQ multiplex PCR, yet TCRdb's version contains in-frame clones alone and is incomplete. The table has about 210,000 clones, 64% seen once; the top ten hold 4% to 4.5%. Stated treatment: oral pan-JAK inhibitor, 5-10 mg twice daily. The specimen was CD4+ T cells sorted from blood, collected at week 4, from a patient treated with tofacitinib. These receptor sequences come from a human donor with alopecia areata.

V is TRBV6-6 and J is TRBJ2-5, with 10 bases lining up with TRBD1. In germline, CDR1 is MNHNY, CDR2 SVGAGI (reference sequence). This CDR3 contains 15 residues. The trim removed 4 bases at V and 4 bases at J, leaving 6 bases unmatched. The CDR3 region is CASSWDRGLRETQYF. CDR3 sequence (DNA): TGTGCCAGCAGTTGGGACAGGGGATTAAGAGAGACCCAGTACTTC.

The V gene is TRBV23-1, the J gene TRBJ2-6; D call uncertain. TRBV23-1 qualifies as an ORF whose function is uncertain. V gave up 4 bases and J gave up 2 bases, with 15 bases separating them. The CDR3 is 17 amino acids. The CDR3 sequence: CASSLEYVRAGANVLTF. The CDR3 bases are TGCGCCAGCAGTCTCGAGTACGTGAGAGCTGGGGCCAACGTCCTGACTTTC.

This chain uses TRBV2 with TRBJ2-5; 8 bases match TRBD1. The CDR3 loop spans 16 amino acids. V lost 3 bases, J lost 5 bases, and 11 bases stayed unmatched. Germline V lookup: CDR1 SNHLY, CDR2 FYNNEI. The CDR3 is CASSDGGQGWTETQYF. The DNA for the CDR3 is TGTGCCAGCAGTGATGGAGGACAGGGATGGACGGAGACCCAGTACTTC.

The CDR3 spells CASSLGEHGEKLFF. The CDR3 DNA follows: TGTGCCAGCAGCTTAGGGGAGCACGGGGAAAAACTGTTTTTT. This chain connects TRBV7-9 to TRBJ1-4; the D is unclear. V shed 1 base and J shed 8 bases, with 11 bases lying between them. This CDR3 is 14 amino acids long. Germline V gene data show CDR1 as SEHNR and CDR2 as FQNEAQ (reference sequence).

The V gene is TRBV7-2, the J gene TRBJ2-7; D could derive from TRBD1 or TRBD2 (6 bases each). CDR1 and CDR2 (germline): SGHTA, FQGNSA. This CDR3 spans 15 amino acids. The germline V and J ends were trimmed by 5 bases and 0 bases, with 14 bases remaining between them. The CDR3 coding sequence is TGTGCCAGCAGCCCGCCTAGGGGGGACTCCTACGAGCAGTACTTC. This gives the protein CASSPPRGDSYEQYF.

The CDR3 spells CASSRDIWNTEAFF. The CDR3 DNA is TGCGCCAGCAGTCGGGACATCTGGAACACTGAAGCTTTCTTT. The chain carries TRBV4-3 and TRBJ1-1; perhaps TRBD1 as D (6 bases). The CDR3 is made up of 14 amino acids. Germline loops: CDR1 LGHNA, CDR2 YSLEER. Deletions cut 6 bases from V and 1 base from J, with 12 bases between.

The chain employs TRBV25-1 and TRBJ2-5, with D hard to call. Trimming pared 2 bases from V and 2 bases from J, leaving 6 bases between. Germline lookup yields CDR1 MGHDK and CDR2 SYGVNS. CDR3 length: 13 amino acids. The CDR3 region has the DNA TGTGCCAGCAGTGAAAACACTCAAGAGACCCAGTACTTC. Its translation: CASSENTQETQYF.

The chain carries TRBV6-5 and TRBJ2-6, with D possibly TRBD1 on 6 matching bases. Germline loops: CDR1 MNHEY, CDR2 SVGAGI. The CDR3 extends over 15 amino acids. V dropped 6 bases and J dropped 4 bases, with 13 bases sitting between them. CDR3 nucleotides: TGTGCCAGCAGAACAGGGACGATGGGGGCCAACGTCCTGACTTTC. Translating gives CASRTGTMGANVLTF.

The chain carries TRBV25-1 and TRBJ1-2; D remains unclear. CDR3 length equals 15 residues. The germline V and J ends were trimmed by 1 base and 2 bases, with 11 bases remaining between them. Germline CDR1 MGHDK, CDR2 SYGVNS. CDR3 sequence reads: CASSEFMDRNYGYTF. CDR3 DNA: TGTGCCAGCAGTGAATTCATGGACCGGAACTATGGCTACACCTTC.

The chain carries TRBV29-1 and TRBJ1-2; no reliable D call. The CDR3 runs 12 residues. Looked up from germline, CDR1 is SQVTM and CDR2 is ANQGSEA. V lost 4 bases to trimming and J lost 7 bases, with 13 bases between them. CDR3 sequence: CSVGEGAGGYTF. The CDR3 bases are TGCAGCGTTGGAGAGGGTGCGGGTGGCTACACCTTC.